One and the same sample provided the 18 T cell receptor beta chains below, sequenced in a study of T cell repertoires in cytomegalovirus infection. TCRdb passed the reads through MiXCR, listing each CDR3 protein once. The sample holds 80,000 or so distinct CDR3 sequences, around 25% seen once. Their antigen targets remain unknown. Sequences were derived from CD8+ T cells from cultured PBMCs, sampled from culture after CMV antigen stimulation. The source is a human donor in good health (CMV status not recorded). Some clones in this sample may be carry-over from other donors' samples.

DNA for the CDR3: TGTGCCAGCAGGTCGGGACTAGCGGGAGTTAACCCCACGAACGTTGAGCAGTTCTTC. Translation gives CASRSGLAGVNPTNVEQFF. V gene TRBV7-9 combines with J gene TRBJ2-1, with 14 bases matching TRBD2. The germline CDR1 and CDR2 sequences are SEHNR and FQNEAQ (reference sequence). This CDR3 has 19 amino acids. V trimming: 6 bases; J trimming: 9 bases; junction bases outside the gene matches: 19.

This clonotype showed up just a few times. The rearrangement links TRBV6-5 to TRBJ1-1; D gene uncertain. CDR1 MNHEY and CDR2 SVGAGI come from the germline V gene. Trimming stripped 2 bases from V and 5 bases from J, with 12 bases between. The CDR3 has 14 amino acids. The DNA for the CDR3 is TGTGCCAGCAGTTACGATGAGGTTGGTACTGAAGCTTTCTTT. This encodes CASSYDEVGTEAFF.

This clonotype was counted ten times or more. This chain links TRBV11-2 with TRBJ2-1; D remains unclear. Germline values: CDR1 SGHAT, CDR2 FQNNGV. The CDR3 length is 15 residues. V was cut by 1 base and J by 2 bases, with 9 bases left in between. CDR3 sequence: CASSLGGETYNEQFF. The DNA for the CDR3 is TGTGCCAGCAGCTTAGGTGGGGAAACCTACAATGAGCAGTTCTTC. Supplemented by reference TRBV11-2 and TRBJ2-1, the full variable domain reads EAGVAQSPRYKIIEKRQSVAFWCNPISGHATLYWYQQILGQGPKLLIQFQNNGVVDDSQLPKDRFSAERLKGVDSTLKIQPAKLEDSAVYLCASSLGGETYNEQFFGPGTRLTVL.

CDR3 region: CAIAAGNGYTF. The DNA of the CDR3 is TGTGCCATAGCCGCAGGGAACGGCTACACCTTC. This chain joins TRBV19 and TRBJ1-2, with TRBD1 as a possible D gene (5 bases). The length of the CDR3 is 11 residues. The germline V and J ends were trimmed by 10 bases and 8 bases, with 14 bases remaining between them. Germline loops: CDR1 LNHDA, CDR2 SQIVND (reference sequence).

Many counts were recorded for this clonotype. DNA for the CDR3: TGTGCCAGCAGCTCCCGGGACAACTCCTACGAGCAGTACTTC. It translates to CASSSRDNSYEQYF. V is TRBV7-9 and J is TRBJ2-7, with D possibly TRBD1 on 6 matching bases. In germline, CDR1 is SEHNR, CDR2 FQNEAQ (reference sequence). The V and J ends lost 4 bases and 0 bases respectively, with 10 bases between them. This CDR3 region has 14 residues.

The V gene is TRBV30, the J gene TRBJ2-2, with D tentatively TRBD1 (6 bases). Trimming removed 4 bases at V and 0 bases at J, with 9 bases between. The germline V gene has CDR1 GTSNPN and CDR2 SVGIG (reference sequence). The CDR3 is 14 amino acids. The CDR3 region has the DNA TGTGCCTGGAATGGACAGACGAACACCGGGGAGCTGTTTTTT. Translation: CAWNGQTNTGELFF.

Remarks on this clonotype: A much larger clone lies one base from this, so it may be a read error. The chain is built from TRBV12-3 or TRBV12-4 and TRBJ2-1; D might be TRBD2 (5 bases). The CDR3 extends over 14 amino acids. Trimming took off 6 bases at V and 5 bases at J, with 14 bases between the two ends. Here the CDR3 reads CASSFGMDDNEQFF. CDR3 coding DNA: TGTGCCAGCAGCTTCGGGATGGACGACAATGAGCAGTTCTTC.

This clonotype was recorded once. The rearrangement links TRBV11-2 to TRBJ1-2; the D is unclear. The V gene lost 5 bases and the J gene lost 8 bases, with 18 bases spanning the gap. Germline V CDR1 and CDR2: SGHAT, FQNNGV. The CDR3 contains 14 residues. This CDR3 reads CASSPSSGLSGYTF. CDR3 nucleotide sequence: TGTGCCAGCAGCCCCTCGTCCGGTCTCAGCGGCTACACCTTC.

There are many counts of this clonotype. The genes are TRBV6-1 and TRBJ2-1, with 7 bases aligning to TRBD2. V dropped 6 bases and J dropped 4; count of bases not matched to a gene: 9. Germline V gives CDR1 MNHNS, CDR2 SASEGT. The CDR3 sequence is 15 residues long. Here the CDR3 DNA reads TGTGCCAGCAGACCCTACCTTAGCGGGTACAATGAGCAGTTCTTC. It encodes CASRPYLSGYNEQFF.

This chain uses TRBV15 with TRBJ1-5, with D possibly TRBD1 on 6 matching bases. The V end was cut by 6 bases, the J end by 5 bases, with 17 bases between. The CDR3 runs to 15 residues. The germline CDR1 and CDR2 sequences are LNHNV and YYDKDF (reference sequence). The CDR3 sequence: CATSLTGMRHQPQHF. For the CDR3, the DNA is TGTGCCACCAGTCTAACAGGGATGAGGCATCAGCCCCAGCATTTT.

This clonotype has at least ten counts. This rearrangement joins TRBV7-6 to TRBJ2-1; D is perhaps TRBD1 (6 bases). Germline V gene lookup returns CDR1 SGHVS and CDR2 FNYEAQ. The CDR3 length is 16 residues. V lost 0 bases and J lost 5, with 14 bases in between. CDR3 sequence reads: CASSLAQGPPNNEQFF. CDR3 in DNA: TGTGCCAGCAGCTTAGCTCAGGGGCCCCCTAACAATGAGCAGTTCTTC.

This clonotype has only a few counts. This chain connects TRBV6-1 to TRBJ2-5; maybe TRBD1 (7 bases). V was clipped by 2 bases and J by 5 bases, with 18 bases between them. The CDR3 is 16 amino acids. Germline V gives CDR1 MNHNS, CDR2 SASEGT. CDR3: CASSETEGAPTETQYF. Written as DNA, the CDR3 is TGTGCCAGCAGTGAAACGGAGGGGGCCCCCACGGAGACCCAGTACTTC.

As to this clonotype: A much more abundant neighbour one base away suggests this may be a read error. The chain joins TRBV25-1 to TRBJ2-2, with D tentatively TRBD2 (6 bases). CDR3 size: 14 residues. Germline loops: CDR1 MGHDK, CDR2 SYGVNS. DNA of the CDR3: TGTGCCAGCAGTGATGTGGCGAACACCGGGGGGCTGTTTTTT. Its protein product is CASSDVANTGGLFF.

This clonotype was counted at least ten times. In DNA form, the CDR3 reads TGTGCCAGCAGCTTGAGTTATGAGGGACGCACAGATACGCAGTATTTT. This translates into CASSLSYEGRTDTQYF. The chain uses TRBV7-8 and TRBJ2-3, with D perhaps given as TRBD1 or TRBD2 (5 bases each). From germline, CDR1 is SGHVS and CDR2 FQNEAQ. CDR3 length: 16 residues. Trimming stripped 3 bases from V and 1 base from J, with 14 bases between.

The chain recombines TRBV9 with TRBJ1-1, with D tentatively TRBD1 (5 bases). Trimming cost V 3 bases and J 0 bases, with 9 bases left between them. The CDR3 extends over 14 amino acids. CDR1 is SGDLS and CDR2 is YYNGEE in the germline V gene. The CDR3 loop is CASSASDMNTEAFF. CDR3 nucleotides: TGTGCCAGCAGCGCCTCGGACATGAACACTGAAGCTTTCTTT.

Notes on this clonotype: A read error may produce the germline difference seen at one junction end. V usage is TRBV4-3 and J usage is TRBJ1-1; TRBD1 matches 7 bases. Germline CDR1 reads LGHNA; CDR2 reads YSLEER. The CDR3 has 15 amino acids. Here the CDR3 reads CANSQDQGENTEAFF. The CDR3 DNA reads as TGCGCCAACAGCCAAGATCAGGGGGAGAACACTGAAGCTTTCTTT.

Comment on this clonotype: One end of the junction does not line up with germline, which may come from a read error. The chain carries TRBV4-1 and TRBJ2-7, with D tentatively TRBD2 (7 bases). CDR3 length: 15 residues. CDR1 is MGHRA, CDR2 YSYEKL, per germline. CDR3 coding DNA: TGCGCCAGCAGCCAAGTAGGGGGGGCAGGCTACAAGCAGTACTTC. Translation: CASSQVGGAGYKQYF.

This clonotype was recorded once. The genes are TRBV2 and TRBJ2-7; TRBD1 matches 7 bases. The CDR3 is made up of 14 amino acids. CDR1 is SNHLY and CDR2 is FYNNEI in the germline V gene. V lost 2 bases to trimming and J lost 6 bases; unmatched junction nucleotides: 7. The CDR3 reads CASSERGPFSEQYF. CDR3 sequence (DNA): TGTGCCAGCAGTGAAAGGGGGCCCTTCTCCGAGCAGTACTTC.